These T cell receptor beta chains were read from a single sample in a study of blood T cell repertoires in COVID-19. Profiled with immunoSEQ multiplex PCR; TCRdb holds only in-frame clones, not every one. This table has about 410,000 clones, just under 90% appearing once. The sample comprised PBMCs or T cells enriched from blood (not recorded which). Source of these receptors: a woman under 40 who had recovered from COVID-19. Each CDR3 is given with its conserved first and last residue. D genes are given only for firm matches. The listing skips clone size in some rows; elsewhere it reads once, few, many or a size class.

- | - | TRBJ1-4 | TRBV25-1 | CASSEVYRYNEKLFF | TGTGCCAGCAGTGAAGTCTACCGTTATAATGAAAAACTGTTTTTT
- | - | TRBJ2-1 | TRBV3-1/TRBV3-2 | CASSQEGLGGGGKNEQFF | TGTGCCAGCAGCCAGGAAGGCCTAGGTGGCGGCGGTAAGAATGAGCAGTTCTTC
- | - | TRBJ1-1 | TRBV12-3/TRBV12-4 | CASSIMNTEAFF | TGTGCCAGCAGTATCATGAACACTGAAGCTTTCTTT
- | - | TRBJ1-5 | TRBV7-8 | CASSLSLQPQHF | TGTGCCAGCAGCTTGTCCCTTCAGCCCCAGCATTTT
- | TRBD1 | TRBJ1-4 | TRBV27 | CASSKGQGEEKLFF | TGTGCCAGCAGTAAGGGGCAGGGGGAGGAAAAACTGTTTTTT
- | TRBD2 | TRBJ2-2 | TRBV27 | CASSQGTSGRVTGELFF | TGTGCCAGCAGTCAAGGCACTAGCGGGCGGGTGACCGGGGAGCTGTTTTTT
once | - | TRBJ2-1 | TRBV10-2 | CASRTPSPINEQFF | TGCGCCAGCAGAACCCCTAGCCCAATCAATGAGCAGTTCTTC
- | - | TRBJ1-2 | TRBV19 | CASRPGPAGDGYTF | TGTGCCAGTAGACCGGGGCCCGCGGGGGATGGCTACACCTTC
- | - | TRBJ2-1 | TRBV5-5 | CASLNVWTESYNEQFF | TGTGCCAGCCTTAACGTGTGGACAGAGTCCTACAATGAGCAGTTCTTC
- | TRBD2 | TRBJ2-7 | TRBV7-8 | CASSLASGSYHYEQYF | TGTGCCAGCAGCTTAGCGAGCGGGAGCTATCACTACGAGCAGTACTTC
- | TRBD1 | TRBJ1-2 | TRBV7-2 | CASSLQMDRVRGYTF | TGTGCCAGCAGCCTGCAGATGGACAGGGTACGAGGCTACACCTTC
- | - | TRBJ1-3 | TRBV30 | CAWSLTGSGNTIYF | TGTGCCTGGAGTCTCACAGGGTCTGGAAACACCATATATTTT
- | TRBD1 | TRBJ1-2 | TRBV7-8 | CASSLRDRGVYGYTF | TGTGCCAGCAGCTTAAGGGACAGGGGGGTCTATGGCTACACCTTC
- | - | TRBJ2-2 | TRBV7-8 | CASSLGFGSGELFF | TGTGCCAGCAGCTTAGGTTTCGGGTCCGGGGAGCTGTTTTTT
- | - | TRBJ2-7 | TRBV5-4 | CASSLVGVGGHEQYF | TGTGCCAGCAGCTTGGTCGGGGTAGGGGGTCACGAGCAGTACTTC
once | TRBD1 | TRBJ1-2 | TRBV5-1 | CASSLEAGGNTDGYTF | TGCGCCAGCAGCTTGGAAGCAGGGGGCAATACGGATGGCTACACCTTC
- | TRBD2 | TRBJ2-5 | TRBV13 | CASNRRLAGAQETQYF | TGTGCCAGCAACAGGAGACTAGCGGGGGCCCAAGAGACCCAGTACTTC
- | TRBD2 | TRBJ2-7 | TRBV6-1 | CASSETGLGRSEQYF | TGTGCCAGCAGTGAGACTGGACTAGGCAGGTCCGAGCAGTACTTC
- | TRBD1 | TRBJ1-4 | TRBV9 | CASSVGQGNEKLFF | TGTGCCAGCAGCGTAGGACAGGGGAATGAAAAACTGTTTTTT
- | TRBD1 | TRBJ2-7 | TRBV20-1 | CSASQGTASYEQYF | TGCAGTGCTAGTCAGGGGACAGCTTCCTACGAGCAGTACTTC
- | - | TRBJ1-1 | TRBV9 | CASSVAGHTEAFF | TGTGCCAGCAGCGTCGCAGGGCACACTGAAGCTTTCTTT
- | TRBD1 | TRBJ1-2 | TRBV29-1 | CSVEDRDRGSGYTF | TGCAGCGTTGAAGATCGGGACAGGGGATCTGGCTACACCTTC
- | - | TRBJ1-1 | TRBV7-9 | CASSPDMNTEAFF | TGTGCCAGCAGCCCCGACATGAACACTGAAGCTTTCTTT
- | TRBD1 | TRBJ2-7 | TRBV10-2 | CASGGSMDRGYEQYF | TGCGCCAGTGGAGGTAGTATGGACAGGGGCTACGAGCAGTACTTC
- | - | TRBJ2-5 | TRBV5-1 | CASSLTGGVQETQYF | TGCGCCAGCAGCTTGACCGGTGGAGTCCAAGAGACCCAGTACTTC
once | - | TRBJ2-7 | TRBV5-1 | CASSLDLDEQYF | TGCGCCAGCAGCCTAGACCTGGACGAGCAGTACTTC
once | TRBD1 | TRBJ1-2 | TRBV9 | CASSDGQGFYGYTF | TGTGCCAGCAGTGATGGACAGGGTTTTTATGGCTACACCTTC
once | - | TRBJ1-1 | TRBV12-2 | CASRLADRAQNTEAFF | TGTGCAAGTCGCTTAGCGGACAGAGCTCAAAACACTGAAGCTTTCTTT
- | - | TRBJ2-7 | TRBV4-1 | CASSQAPGSYEQYF | TGCGCCAGCAGCCAAGCCCCCGGTTCCTACGAGCAGTACTTC
- | TRBD1 | TRBJ1-5 | TRBV12-5 | CASGLVRAGQFNQPQHF | TGTGCTAGTGGTTTGGTACGTGCGGGACAGTTTAATCAGCCCCAGCATTTT
- | - | TRBJ1-1 | TRBV4-3 | CASSQDRRSFTEAFF | TGCGCCAGCAGCCAAGATCGCAGGTCTTTCACTGAAGCTTTCTTT
- | TRBD1 | TRBJ1-1 | TRBV9 | CASSGNARTGGLNTEAFF | TGTGCCAGCAGCGGGAACGCTCGGACAGGGGGTTTGAACACTGAAGCTTTCTTT
- | TRBD2 | TRBJ2-1 | TRBV7-9 | CASSPSGDNEQFF | TGTGCCAGCAGCCCTAGCGGGGATAATGAGCAGTTCTTC
- | TRBD2 | TRBJ2-7 | TRBV19 | CASRWAGGSGEQYF | TGTGCCAGTAGGTGGGCGGGAGGGAGTGGCGAGCAGTACTTC
- | - | TRBJ1-5 | TRBV13 | CASSSGHASGAQHF | TGTGCCAGCAGCTCTGGACACGCCTCGGGGGCCCAGCATTTT
few | - | TRBJ1-5 | TRBV21-1 | CASSCPPTSTVSNQPQHF | TGTGCCAGCAGCTGTCCCCCGACATCGACGGTAAGCAATCAGCCCCAGCATTTT
- | - | TRBJ2-7 | TRBV7-2 | CASSLAGASSYEQYF | TGTGCCAGCAGCTTAGCGGGGGCAAGCTCCTACGAGCAGTACTTC